A few counts support the clone carrying this TCR beta chain. Antigen unknown. The data derive from a study of T cells after yellow fever vaccination. Looked up from germline, CDR1 is SQVTM and CDR2 is ANQGSEA. The CDR3 spans 12 residues. V lost 4 bases and J 4 bases, leaving 10 bases between the germline ends. A universal primer site and UMIs were added as TCR cDNA was made by 5'RACE template switching. Each CDR3 protein is one row after TCRdb ran MiXCR on the 5' RACE reads. This sample has a few hundred thousand distinct CDR3 sequences, with roughly a fifth found just once. Study-wide results and caveats: Contamination of FACS-sorted repertoires by abundant clonotypes from the bulk population could occur.

This chain connects TRBV29-1 to TRBJ1-2; D uncertain. This sample comprised PBMCs, obtained 15 days after the yellow fever booster vaccination. This TCR derives from a man aged 25 to 40 who received the YFV17D yellow fever vaccine. CDR3 amino acids: CSVGWESYGYTF. CDR3 in DNA: TGCAGCGTTGGGTGGGAGAGCTATGGCTACACCTTC.